This paragraph reports one T cell receptor beta chain. V was pared by 4 bases and J by 0 bases, with 16 bases between. Germline loops: CDR1 SGDLS, CDR2 YYNGEE. CDR3 length equals 16 residues. The data belong to a study of blood T cell repertoires in COVID-19. Study at large: Researchers got acute and convalescent COVID-19 samples from the United States, Italy and Spain. PBMCs, B-cell-depleted T cells, or T cells were the source of the cDNA or gDNA that made up the material.

TCRdb's table, derived via immunoSEQ multiplex PCR, lists solely in-frame clones and lacks some. The table has around 99,000 clones, around 90% seen once; the top ten hold more than 0.9%. The material sequenced was peripheral blood. The clonotype originates from a woman younger than 45 with acute or convalescent COVID-19. J is TRBJ1-1 and V is TRBV9; D is possibly TRBD1 (5 bases). CDR3 nucleotides: TGTGCCAGCAGCATTCAGGGAGGTGGCTTGAACACTGAAGCTTTCTTT. The encoded protein is CASSIQGGGLNTEAFF.